This is a list of T cell receptor beta chains from one sample in a study of T cell repertoires in cytomegalovirus infection. Each CDR3 protein gets one entry after TCRdb re-called the reads with MiXCR. Of 400,000 to 550,000 distinct CDR3 sequences listed, around 11% are singletons. Source material: PBMCs. These receptors originate from a human donor in good health (CMV status not recorded). Some clones in this sample may be carry-over from other donors' samples. The CDR3 runs from the conserved cysteine through the conserved F or W. The D gene is left open where the match is weak. Size values are once, few and many counts, or a class for expanded clones, and some rows have none.

d_gene	v_gene	j_gene	abundance	CDR3nt	CDR3aa
TRBD1	TRBV19	TRBJ1-2	-	TGTGCCAGTACCCAGGACAGGGGCTATGGCTACACCTTC	CASTQDRGYGYTF
-	TRBV20-1	TRBJ1-1	many	TGCAGTGCTAGAGATCGCGCTCTGGGCACTGAAGCTTTCTTT	CSARDRALGTEAFF
TRBD1	TRBV5-6	TRBJ1-4	-	TGTGCCAGCAGCTTTCGGACAGGGCAAGAAGAAAAACTGTTTTTT	CASSFRTGQEEKLFF
-	TRBV24-1	TRBJ1-3	few	TGTGCCACCAGTGAACGCATACAGGGTTCGGCGGGAAACACCATATATTTT	CATSERIQGSAGNTIYF
-	TRBV7-9	TRBJ1-1	-	TGTGCCAGCAGCCCAAGCCAGAACACTGAAGCTTTCTTT	CASSPSQNTEAFF
TRBD2	TRBV20-1	TRBJ2-3	many	TGCAGTGCTAGAAGACTAGCGGGAGGAAAAGATACGCAGTATTTT	CSARRLAGGKDTQYF
-	TRBV6-1	TRBJ2-7	many	TGTGCCAGCAGTGACTTGGGGACAACGGCCACCTACGAGCAGTACTTC	CASSDLGTTATYEQYF
TRBD1	TRBV5-1	TRBJ1-4	many	TGCGCCAGCAGCTTGGAGGGGGCAGAAGAAAAACTGTTTTTT	CASSLEGAEEKLFF
TRBD1	TRBV30	TRBJ2-5	many	TGTGCCTTAAACCCTACGGGACAGGGGCTCGAGACCCAGTACTTC	CALNPTGQGLETQYF
TRBD2	TRBV11-2	TRBJ2-2	few	TGTGCCAGCAGCTACCGGGGGGGCAAGGACACCGGGGAGCTGTTTTTT	CASSYRGGKDTGELFF
TRBD2	TRBV7-8	TRBJ2-5	many	TGTGCCAGCAGCTCTTCGGGACTAGCGGGAGAGACCCAGTACTTC	CASSSSGLAGETQYF
-	TRBV6-1	TRBJ1-1	many	TGTGCCAGCAGTGAAGGGCACCCCAGGGGCACTGAAGCTTTCTTT	CASSEGHPRGTEAFF
TRBD1	TRBV12-3/TRBV12-4	TRBJ1-2	-	TGTGCCAGCAGTTTAAGGGGGCTGCGCTATGGCTACACCTTC	CASSLRGLRYGYTF
TRBD1	TRBV19	TRBJ1-2	few	TGTGCCAGTAGCCCACAGGGGACGCGGGGCTACACCTTC	CASSPQGTRGYTF
-	TRBV4-1	TRBJ2-7	many	TGCGCCAGCAGTCAGGGGTATTACGGGTACGAGCAGTACTTC	CASSQGYYGYEQYF
-	TRBV29-1	TRBJ1-3	-	TGCAGCGTTGGGGGCCCGGACACCCCACGGGGCACCATATATTTT	CSVGGPDTPRGTIYF
-	TRBV28	TRBJ2-7	few	TGTGCCAGCAGTCTTTTCCGGAGGGAGCAGTACTTC	CASSLFRREQYF
-	TRBV20-1	TRBJ1-1	-	TGCAGTGCTAGAGATGTAGGGAGGAACACTGAAGCTTTCTTT	CSARDVGRNTEAFF
TRBD1	TRBV11-1	TRBJ2-1	-	TGTGCCAGCAGCTTGGACAGGTGGAATGAGCAGTTCTTC	CASSLDRWNEQFF
-	TRBV29-1	TRBJ2-1	-	TGCAGCGTTGAGAACAGGGTGGTCTACAATGAGCAGTTCTTC	CSVENRVVYNEQFF
TRBD1	TRBV3-1	TRBJ2-7	few	TGTGCCAGCAGCCCCCGGCACAGGGGCCTCGAGCAGTACTTC	CASSPRHRGLEQYF
-	TRBV20-1	TRBJ2-1	many	TGCAGTGCTAGTGGGTCGGGGATTCGGAGCTCCTACAATGAGCAGTTCTTC	CSASGSGIRSSYNEQFF